These 29 T cell receptor beta chains share one sample of origin, sequenced in a study of T-cell reconstitution after alpha-beta-depleted transplantation in children. Construction of the TCRbeta library involved unique molecular identifiers. MiXCR, run by TCRdb on the PCR reads, gives a single entry per CDR3 protein. This table has around 380,000 distinct CDR3 sequences, 9.5% to 13% appearing once. Sequenced material: PBMCs from the stem cell graft donor, taken from the stem cell graft. The receptors come from a human donor who donated a stem cell graft to a child with acute myeloid leukemia.

This clonotype came up many times. The chain's CDR3 is CASSSHNPNTEAFF. CDR3 DNA sequence: TGCGCCAGCAGCTCGCATAACCCGAACACTGAAGCTTTCTTT. The rearrangement uses TRBV5-1 and TRBJ1-1, with D unclear. Germline CDR1 is SGHRS and CDR2 is YFSETQ. CDR3 size: 14 residues. Trimming left V 3 bases short and J 1 base short, with 10 bases between.

The chain links TRBV5-8 to TRBJ2-5; 11 bases align to TRBD1. The junction had 15 bases not matched to a gene; V was cut back by 4 bases and J by 7 bases. Germline CDR1 and CDR2: SGHTS and YDEGEE. This CDR3 region has 17 residues. Here the CDR3 reads CASSSPGQGEWWVTQYF. The CDR3 coding sequence is TGTGCCAGCAGCAGTCCGGGACAGGGGGAATGGTGGGTGACCCAGTACTTC.

This clonotype showed up just a few times. The rearrangement joins TRBV20-1 to TRBJ1-5; weak D call: TRBD1 (5 bases). The germline V and J ends were trimmed by 6 bases and 4 bases, with 19 bases remaining between them. CDR3 length: 15 residues. The germline V gene encodes CDR1 DFQATT and CDR2 SNEGSKA (reference sequence). Written as DNA, the CDR3 is TGCAGTGCAGTGAGACAAGGGGCAGGGAATCAGCCCCAGCATTTT. This sequence encodes CSAVRQGAGNQPQHF.

This chain uses TRBV30 with TRBJ1-1; D unresolved. CDR1 and CDR2 from the germline V gene are GTSNPN and SVGIG (reference sequence). The V gene lost 5 bases and the J gene lost 2 bases, with 6 bases spanning the gap. CDR3 length: 11 residues. The CDR3 region is CAWGANTEAFF. The CDR3 DNA sequence: TGTGCCTGGGGTGCCAACACTGAAGCTTTCTTT.

This clonotype has ten or more counts. The V and J genes are TRBV7-8 and TRBJ2-1; D not resolved. The CDR3 has 12 amino acids. The germline CDR1 and CDR2 sequences are SGHVS and FQNEAQ. Deletions cut 5 bases from V and 7 bases from J, with 9 bases between. The CDR3 is CASSVGRNEQFF. The CDR3 bases are TGTGCCAGCAGCGTAGGGCGGAATGAGCAGTTCTTC.

This clonotype was picked up a small number of times. This chain connects TRBV9 to TRBJ2-5, with a tentative D call TRBD2 (6 bases). This CDR3 is built from 14 residues. Germline values: CDR1 SGDLS, CDR2 YYNGEE. The V end lost 3 bases, the J end lost 0 bases, and 9 bases lay between the germline ends. This CDR3 is CASSAGTYQETQYF. The CDR3 DNA is TGTGCCAGCAGCGCCGGGACTTACCAAGAGACCCAGTACTTC.

This clonotype was counted ten times or more. The chain carries TRBV7-9 and TRBJ1-1; TRBD1 aligns across 8 bases. The CDR3 covers 16 residues. Germline CDR1 SEHNR, CDR2 FQNEAQ (reference sequence). With V trimmed by 7 bases and J by 0 bases, 10 bases remained unmatched. This chain's CDR3 is CASTPADRDLNTEAFF. DNA for the CDR3: TGTGCCAGCACCCCCGCGGACAGGGACCTGAACACTGAAGCTTTCTTT. The variable domain in full, with the rest retrieved from reference TRBV7-9 and TRBJ1-1, is DTGVSQNPRHKITKRGQNVTFRCDPISEHNRLYWYRQTLGQGPEFLTYFQNEAQLEKSRLLSDRFSAERPKGSFSTLEIQRTEQGDSAMYLCASTPADRDLNTEAFFGQGTRLTVV.

This clonotype was seen at least ten times. The chain links TRBV20-1 to TRBJ2-5; 13 nucleotides align to TRBD2. Germline V CDR1 and CDR2: DFQATT, SNEGSKA (reference sequence). J lost 3 bases, V lost 5 bases, and 3 bases had no gene match. The CDR3 covers 14 residues. Here the CDR3 DNA reads TGCAGTGCTTCCGGACTAGCGGGAGAAGAGACCCAGTACTTC. This codes for CSASGLAGEETQYF.

V gene TRBV20-1 combines with J gene TRBJ1-6; D is possibly TRBD1 (5 bases). Looked up from germline, CDR1 is DFQATT and CDR2 is SNEGSKA (reference sequence). The CDR3 consists of 13 residues. Trimming took off 6 bases at V and 7 bases at J, with 13 bases between the two ends. The CDR3, as DNA: TGCAGTGCCGTGGGGCAGGCGAATTCACCCCTCCACTTT. Its protein product is CSAVGQANSPLHF.

The rearrangement uses TRBV30 and TRBJ1-1, with TRBD1 as a possible D gene (5 bases). Trimming stripped 4 bases from V and 4 bases from J, with 13 bases between. Germline CDR1 reads GTSNPN; CDR2 reads SVGIG (reference sequence). This CDR3 contains 13 residues. Written as DNA, the CDR3 is TGTGCCTGGACCGTGAGGGACGGCACTGAAGCTTTCTTT. Its protein is CAWTVRDGTEAFF.

This chain links TRBV3-1 with TRBJ2-5; D possibly corresponds to TRBD1 (6 bases). Germline CDR1 and CDR2: LGHDT and YNNKEL (reference sequence). Trimming stripped 9 bases from V and 5 bases from J, with 25 bases between. There are 16 residues in the CDR3. The DNA for the CDR3 is TGTGCCAGTACCACTGCGAGACAGGCCCTTGGGGAGACCCAGTACTTC. Protein sequence: CASTTARQALGETQYF.

In its sample, this clonotype was seen many times. The chain joins TRBV5-1 to TRBJ2-1, with D hard to call. Germline V gene sequence: CDR1 SGHRS, CDR2 YFSETQ. CDR3 length: 14 amino acids. Trimming took 6 bases from V and 0 from J, leaving 10 bases between them. The CDR3 DNA is TGCGCCAGCACCGACCAAGCCTCCTACAATGAGCAGTTCTTC. Its protein product is CASTDQASYNEQFF.

This clonotype was counted many times. The chain recombines TRBV29-1 with TRBJ1-2, with D possibly matching TRBD1 (5 bases). The V and J ends lost 2 bases and 3 bases respectively, with 7 bases between them. This CDR3 contains 12 residues. Germline values: CDR1 SQVTM, CDR2 ANQGSEA. CDR3 protein: CSVEPRDYGYTF. The CDR3 nucleotides read TGCAGCGTTGAACCCAGGGACTATGGCTACACCTTC.

The chain is built from TRBV5-6 and TRBJ2-5, with D possibly TRBD2 on 5 matching bases. The CDR3 extends over 14 amino acids. The germline V gene has CDR1 SGHDT and CDR2 YYEEEE. Trimming cost V 1 base and J 10 bases, with 17 bases left between them. The CDR3 spells CASSLNAPLEVQYF. In DNA form, the CDR3 reads TGTGCCAGCAGCTTGAACGCCCCCTTGGAGGTCCAGTACTTC.

This rearrangement joins TRBV25-1 to TRBJ1-2, with unresolved D. V was shortened by 7 bases and J by 7 bases, with 13 bases between the two germline ends. CDR3 length equals 12 residues. Germline V gene data show CDR1 as MGHDK and CDR2 as SYGVNS. CDR3 bases: TGTGCCAGCACCCCGGGGAAGGGTGGCTACACCTTC. Translated: CASTPGKGGYTF.

This sequence joins TRBV28 and TRBJ2-3; 10 nucleotides agree with TRBD2. The germline V gene encodes CDR1 MDHEN and CDR2 SYDVKM. With V trimmed by 5 bases and J by 3 bases, 8 bases remained unmatched. The CDR3 loop spans 16 amino acids. The CDR3 reads CASSPLQRGGTDTQYF. The CDR3 nucleotides are TGTGCCAGCAGTCCTCTCCAGCGGGGGGGAACAGATACGCAGTATTTT.

This clonotype was seen a handful of times. The J gene is TRBJ1-2, the V gene TRBV10-3; D remains ambiguous. Germline values: CDR1 ENHRY, CDR2 SYGVKD. The CDR3 spans 15 residues. Trimming removed 0 bases at V and 4 bases at J, with 12 bases between. The CDR3 nucleotides read TGTGCCATCAGTGAGTCTGTAGGGCCGAGCTATGGCTACACCTTC. It specifies CAISESVGPSYGYTF.

This clonotype has only a few counts. The chain is built from TRBV19 and TRBJ2-1; D is perhaps TRBD2 (6 bases). CDR1 is LNHDA, CDR2 SQIVND, per germline (reference sequence). Trimming left V 5 bases short and J 0 bases short, with 11 bases between. The CDR3 loop spans 15 amino acids. CDR3 coding DNA: TGTGCCAGTAGTCACGCGGGGAGCTCCTACAATGAGCAGTTCTTC. Its translation is CASSHAGSSYNEQFF.

The J gene is TRBJ2-5, the V gene TRBV20-1; 10 nucleotides match TRBD1. The CDR3 contains 15 residues. V gave up 1 base and J gave up 1 base; unmatched junction bases: 3. Germline-derived CDR1 and CDR2 are DFQATT and SNEGSKA (reference sequence). CDR3 in amino acids: CSARVGQGIQETQYF. CDR3 DNA: TGCAGTGCTAGAGTGGGACAGGGGATCCAAGAGACCCAGTACTTC.

The chain uses TRBV7-2 and TRBJ2-7; 7 positions match TRBD1. Germline loops: CDR1 SGHTA, CDR2 FQGNSA. Germline trimming cut 2 bases from V and 3 bases from J; bases unmatched to any gene: 7. This CDR3 has 15 residues. CDR3 amino acids: CASSLRQGQFYEQYF. The CDR3 DNA reads TGTGCCAGCAGCTTACGACAGGGACAGTTCTACGAGCAGTACTTC.

This chain joins TRBV4-2 and TRBJ2-7; a possible D gene is TRBD2 (7 bases). This CDR3 region has 16 residues. V gave up 0 bases and J gave up 0 bases, with 12 bases separating them. The germline V gene encodes CDR1 LGHNA and CDR2 YNFKEQ. This chain's CDR3 is CASSQDGGASSYEQYF. CDR3 DNA sequence: TGTGCCAGCAGCCAAGATGGGGGGGCGAGCTCCTACGAGCAGTACTTC.

This clonotype was picked up a small number of times. V gene TRBV4-1 combines with J gene TRBJ1-2; TRBD1 matches at 12 bases. Trimming took 3 bases from V and 8 from J; bases not matched to a gene: 7. The CDR3 loop spans 15 amino acids. Germline V gene sequence: CDR1 MGHRA, CDR2 YSYEKL. The CDR3 nucleotides are TGCGCCAGCAGCCAGGCGGGACAGGGGGCCTACGGCTACACCTTC. Translating it yields CASSQAGQGAYGYTF.

This clonotype was counted only a few times. The gene calls are TRBV12-3 or TRBV12-4 and TRBJ2-2; D is perhaps TRBD1 (6 bases). The CDR3 covers 16 residues. Trimming pared 6 bases from V and 2 bases from J, leaving 16 bases between. CDR3 loop: CASSSGTHPNTGELFF. The CDR3, as DNA: TGTGCCAGCAGCTCCGGGACACACCCCAACACCGGGGAGCTGTTTTTT.

In this sample, this clonotype turned up many times. This chain joins TRBV12-3 or TRBV12-4 and TRBJ2-7; D gene unclear. V was shortened by 3 bases and J by 5 bases, with 17 bases between the two germline ends. The CDR3 is made up of 15 amino acids. This CDR3 reads CASSFPYGQINEQYF. Here the CDR3 DNA reads TGTGCCAGCAGTTTCCCCTATGGGCAGATCAACGAGCAGTACTTC.

The sample holds many counts of this clonotype. The chain carries TRBV20-1 and TRBJ2-7; 13 bases map to TRBD2. V shed 3 bases and J 3 bases; nucleotides not matched to a gene: 2. Germline CDR1 DFQATT, CDR2 SNEGSKA (reference sequence). This CDR3 spans 14 amino acids. The chain's CDR3 is CSASRTSGSYEQYF. In nucleotides, the CDR3 is TGCAGTGCTAGCAGGACTAGCGGGAGCTACGAGCAGTACTTC.

The chain combines TRBV12-3 or TRBV12-4 with TRBJ2-2; possibly TRBD2 for D (5 bases). CDR3 length: 15 amino acids. Between the trimmed V and J ends, which lost 1 base and 2 bases, there was a span of 8 bases. Here the CDR3 reads CASSLGRTNTGELFF. In DNA form, the CDR3 reads TGTGCCAGCAGTTTAGGGAGGACCAACACCGGGGAGCTGTTTTTT.

Only a few counts were recorded for this clonotype. The chain couples TRBV29-1 to TRBJ2-1; a weak D match, TRBD1 (5 bases). V was cut by 3 bases and J by 7 bases, with 10 bases left in between. Per the germline V gene, CDR1 is SQVTM and CDR2 is ANQGSEA. This CDR3 has 12 amino acids. In nucleotides, the CDR3 is TGCAGCGTTGACAGGGTTGGGAATGAGCAGTTCTTC. Translated, it gives CSVDRVGNEQFF.

This clonotype has only a few counts. V gene TRBV18 combines with J gene TRBJ2-2, with no clear D. This CDR3 spans 13 amino acids. Trimming cost V 2 bases and J 5 bases, with 6 bases left between them. Germline loops: CDR1 KGHSH, CDR2 LQKENI. CDR3 coding DNA: TGTGCCAGCTCACCATTTCCGACCGGGGAGCTGTTTTTT. As protein: CASSPFPTGELFF.

The J gene is TRBJ2-2, the V gene TRBV6-1, with TRBD2 as a possible D gene (5 bases). Germline V CDR1 and CDR2: MNHNS, SASEGT. This CDR3 spans 15 amino acids. The V gene lost 4 bases and the J gene lost 0 bases, with 9 bases spanning the gap. CDR3 sequence reads: CASSVDGTNTGELFF. CDR3 bases: TGTGCCAGCAGTGTGGACGGGACGAACACCGGGGAGCTGTTTTTT.